This is a list of T cell receptor beta chains from one sample in a study of blood T cell repertoires in COVID-19. TCRdb's copy holds only in-frame clones and misses some; the assay was immunoSEQ multiplex PCR. Of under 200,000 clones detected, about 85% appear once; the ten largest clones hold roughly 1%. The specimen was peripheral blood. Every receptor here comes from a man aged 35 to 55 with acute or convalescent COVID-19. CDR3s include the opening cysteine and the closing phenylalanine or tryptophan. Fields, in order: D gene, V gene, clone size, J gene, CDR3 DNA, CDR3 protein. The D gene is left open where the match is weak. Not all rows give a size; the values are once, few, many and, for expanded clones, a class.

d_gene: .
v_gene: TRBV7-6
abundance: once
j_gene: TRBJ2-2
CDR3nt: TGTGCCAGCAGCTTAGCGCGTCTAGAGGGCGGGGAGCTGTTTTTT
CDR3aa: CASSLARLEGGELFF

d_gene: .
v_gene: TRBV10-2
abundance: few
j_gene: TRBJ1-4
CDR3nt: TGCGCCAGCAGTGAATCCAGAGGTAATGAAAAACTGTTTTTT
CDR3aa: CASSESRGNEKLFF

d_gene: TRBD1
v_gene: TRBV28
abundance: .
j_gene: TRBJ1-3
CDR3nt: TGTGCCAGCAGCAGGGACAGGGGAAACTCTGGAAACACCATATATTTT
CDR3aa: CASSRDRGNSGNTIYF

d_gene: .
v_gene: TRBV9
abundance: .
j_gene: TRBJ1-2
CDR3nt: TGTGCCAGCACCAAAATGCCAGGGCGTAACTATGGCTACACCTTC
CDR3aa: CASTKMPGRNYGYTF

d_gene: .
v_gene: TRBV4-3
abundance: .
j_gene: TRBJ2-2
CDR3nt: TGCGCCAGCAGCCAAGATCCGACTCTGCGCGGGGAGCTGTTTTTT
CDR3aa: CASSQDPTLRGELFF

d_gene: .
v_gene: TRBV7-9
abundance: few
j_gene: TRBJ2-1
CDR3nt: TGTGCCAGCAGCCCCCCGGACAATGAGCAGTTCTTC
CDR3aa: CASSPPDNEQFF

d_gene: .
v_gene: TRBV11-2
abundance: .
j_gene: TRBJ2-1
CDR3nt: TGTGCCAGCAGCCCCAGCCTGGGGCCAAATGAGCAGTTCTTC
CDR3aa: CASSPSLGPNEQFF

d_gene: TRBD1
v_gene: TRBV6-1
abundance: .
j_gene: TRBJ1-2
CDR3nt: TGTGCCAGCAGTGAAATGATGGCGGGACAGAGCTATGGCTACACCTTC
CDR3aa: CASSEMMAGQSYGYTF

d_gene: .
v_gene: TRBV13
abundance: once
j_gene: TRBJ2-1
CDR3nt: TGTGCCAGCAGCCTAGGAGGGGCAGCAAGAGGTGAGCAGTTCTTC
CDR3aa: CASSLGGAARGEQFF

d_gene: .
v_gene: TRBV12-3/TRBV12-4
abundance: .
j_gene: TRBJ1-2
CDR3nt: TGTGCCAGCAGTCCGGGTAATCGAGATGGCTACACCTTC
CDR3aa: CASSPGNRDGYTF

d_gene: TRBD1
v_gene: TRBV5-6
abundance: .
j_gene: TRBJ1-2
CDR3nt: TGTGCCAGCAGCTTGAGGAGGACAGGGGCCACTAACTATGGCTACACCTTC
CDR3aa: CASSLRRTGATNYGYTF